The clone carrying this T cell receptor (beta chain) was seen at least ten times. The antigen is unknown. These data come from a study of T-cell reconstitution after alpha-beta-depleted transplantation in children. Study observations and caveats: Recipient T cells and thymic progenitors that survived were the source of the high TCRbeta diversity seen at day 60 in some patients. T cells produced anew were the main source of T-cell counts and diversity one year after transplant. Reportedly, alpha-beta T cells present about two months post-transplant originated from several hundred expanded clones of graft origin.

The germline V gene encodes CDR1 LNHNV and CDR2 YYDKDF (reference sequence). The CDR3 spans 15 residues. Trimming took 0 bases from V and 2 from J, leaving 10 bases between them. During its preparation, the TCRbeta library received unique molecular identifiers. TCRdb re-derived calls from the PCR reads in MiXCR, one entry per CDR3 protein. The sample has under 300,000 distinct CDR3 sequences, more than 9% seen once. This TCR derives from a male patient between 2 and 15 years old who had a stem cell transplant for chronic granulomatous disease, so the T cells may come from the graft donor. V gene TRBV15 combines with J gene TRBJ1-2; D is unresolved. The sequencing here drew on peripheral blood, taken 180 days after TCRalphabeta/CD19-depleted stem cell transplant. The CDR3 sequence: CATSREAVVNYGYTF. For the CDR3, the DNA is TGTGCCACCAGCAGAGAAGCGGTAGTAAACTATGGCTACACCTTC.